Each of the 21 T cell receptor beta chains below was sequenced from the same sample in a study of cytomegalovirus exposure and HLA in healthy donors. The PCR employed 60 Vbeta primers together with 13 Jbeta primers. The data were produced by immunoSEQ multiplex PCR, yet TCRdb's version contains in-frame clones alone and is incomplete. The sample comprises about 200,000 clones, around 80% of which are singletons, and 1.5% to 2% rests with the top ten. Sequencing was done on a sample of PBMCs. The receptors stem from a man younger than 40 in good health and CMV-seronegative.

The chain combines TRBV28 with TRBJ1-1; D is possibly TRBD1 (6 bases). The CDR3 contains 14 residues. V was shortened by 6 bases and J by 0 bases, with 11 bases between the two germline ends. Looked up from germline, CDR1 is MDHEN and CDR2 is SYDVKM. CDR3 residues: CASSPGTMNTEAFF. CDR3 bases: TGTGCCAGCAGCCCCGGGACAATGAACACTGAAGCTTTCTTT.

The CDR3 nucleotides read TGTGCCAGCAGTTTCACAGGGGGTCGGGGATATAGCAATCAGCCCCAGCATTTT. This codes for CASSFTGGRGYSNQPQHF. The rearrangement joins TRBV2 to TRBJ1-5; 8 bases fit TRBD1. The ends lost 5 bases at V and 0 bases at J; junction bases unmatched: 12. This CDR3 is built from 18 residues. In germline, CDR1 is SNHLY, CDR2 FYNNEI.

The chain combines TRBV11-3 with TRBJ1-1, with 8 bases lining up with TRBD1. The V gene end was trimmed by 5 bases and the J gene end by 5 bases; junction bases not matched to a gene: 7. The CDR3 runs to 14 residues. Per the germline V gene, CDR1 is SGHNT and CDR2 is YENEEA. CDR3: CASSPDRGSTEAFF. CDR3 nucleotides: TGTGCCAGCAGCCCCGACAGGGGAAGTACTGAAGCTTTCTTT.

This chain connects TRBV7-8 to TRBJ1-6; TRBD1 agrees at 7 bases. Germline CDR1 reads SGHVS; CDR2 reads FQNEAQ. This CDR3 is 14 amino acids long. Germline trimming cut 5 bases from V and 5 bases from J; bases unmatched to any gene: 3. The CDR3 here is CASSLGQNNSPLHF. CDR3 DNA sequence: TGTGCCAGCAGCCTGGGACAGAATAATTCACCCCTCCACTTT.

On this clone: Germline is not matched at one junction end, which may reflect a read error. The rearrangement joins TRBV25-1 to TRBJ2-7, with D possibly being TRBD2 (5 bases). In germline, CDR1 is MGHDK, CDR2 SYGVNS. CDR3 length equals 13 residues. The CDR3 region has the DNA TGTGCCAGCAGAGGACGCTTGGGGAGCGGAGAGAACTTC. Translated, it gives CASRGRLGSGENF.

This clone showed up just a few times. The DNA of the CDR3 is TGTGCCAGCAGTTTAGTTGGCAGTTATTCCAATCAGCCCCAGCATTTT. It yields the protein CASSLVGSYSNQPQHF. V and J are TRBV27 and TRBJ1-5; D is ambiguous. The CDR3 loop spans 16 amino acids. The germline V and J ends were trimmed by 2 bases and 3 bases, with 14 bases remaining between them. Germline V gene data show CDR1 as MNHEY and CDR2 as SMNVEV (reference sequence).

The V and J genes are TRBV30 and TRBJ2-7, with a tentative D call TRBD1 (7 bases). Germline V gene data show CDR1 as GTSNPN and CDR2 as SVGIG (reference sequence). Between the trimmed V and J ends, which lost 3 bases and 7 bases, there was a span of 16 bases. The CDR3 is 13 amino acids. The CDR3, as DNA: TGTGCCTGGAGCAGGGGGGCTATGGGTGAGCAGTACTTC. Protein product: CAWSRGAMGEQYF.

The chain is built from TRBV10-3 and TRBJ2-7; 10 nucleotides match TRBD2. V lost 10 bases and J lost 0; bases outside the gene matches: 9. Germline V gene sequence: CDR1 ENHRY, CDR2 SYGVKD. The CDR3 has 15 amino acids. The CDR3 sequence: CATIETSGNSYEQYF. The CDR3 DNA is TGTGCCACGATAGAAACTAGCGGGAACTCCTACGAGCAGTACTTC.

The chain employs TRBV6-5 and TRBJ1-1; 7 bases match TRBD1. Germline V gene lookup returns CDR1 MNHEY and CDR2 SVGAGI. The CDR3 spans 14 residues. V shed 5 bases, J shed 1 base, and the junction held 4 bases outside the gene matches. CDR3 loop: CASSPRTGNTEAFF. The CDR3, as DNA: TGTGCCAGCAGTCCTAGGACAGGGAACACTGAAGCTTTCTTT.

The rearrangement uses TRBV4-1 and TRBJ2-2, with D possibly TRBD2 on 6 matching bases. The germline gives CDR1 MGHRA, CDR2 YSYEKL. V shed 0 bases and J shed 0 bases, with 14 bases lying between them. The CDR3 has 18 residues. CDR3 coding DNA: TGCGCCAGCAGCCAAGAGGGGACTGGGCGTACGAACACCGGGGAGCTGTTTTTT. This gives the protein CASSQEGTGRTNTGELFF.

CDR3 nucleotides: TGTGCCAGCAGTCGCAGCGCCGGGACAGGGTACTCCGGGGAGCTGTTTTTT. Protein product: CASSRSAGTGYSGELFF. The V call is TRBV27, the J call TRBJ2-2; TRBD1 agrees at 9 bases. This CDR3 is 17 amino acids long. CDR1 MNHEY and CDR2 SMNVEV come from the germline V gene (reference sequence). The ends lost 5 bases at V and 6 bases at J; junction bases unmatched: 13.

Written as DNA, the CDR3 is TGTGCCAGCACCCTGACAGCAAATAATTCACCCCTCCACTTT. Translated, it gives CASTLTANNSPLHF. The chain combines TRBV2 with TRBJ1-6; possibly TRBD1 for D (5 bases). Germline CDR1 is SNHLY and CDR2 is FYNNEI. The CDR3 totals 14 residues. Trimming cost V 7 bases and J 5 bases, with 12 bases left between them.

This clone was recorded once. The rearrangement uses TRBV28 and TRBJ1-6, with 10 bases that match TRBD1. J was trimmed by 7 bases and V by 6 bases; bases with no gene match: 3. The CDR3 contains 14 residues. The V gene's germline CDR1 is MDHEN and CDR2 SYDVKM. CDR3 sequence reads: CASRLDRGNSPLHF. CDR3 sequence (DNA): TGTGCCAGCAGATTGGACAGGGGGAATTCACCCCTCCACTTT.

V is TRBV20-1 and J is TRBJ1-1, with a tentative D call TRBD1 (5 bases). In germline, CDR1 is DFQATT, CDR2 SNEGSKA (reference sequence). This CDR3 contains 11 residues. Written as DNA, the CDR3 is TGCACTACAGGACCCAACACTGAAGCTTTCTTT. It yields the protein CTTGPNTEAFF.

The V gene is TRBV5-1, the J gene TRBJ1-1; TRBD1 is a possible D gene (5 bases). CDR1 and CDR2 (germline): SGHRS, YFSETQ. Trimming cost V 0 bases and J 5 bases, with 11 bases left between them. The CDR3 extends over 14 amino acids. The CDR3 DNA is TGCGCCAGCAGCTTGGCCGGGGGTTGGACTGAAGCTTTCTTT. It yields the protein CASSLAGGWTEAFF.

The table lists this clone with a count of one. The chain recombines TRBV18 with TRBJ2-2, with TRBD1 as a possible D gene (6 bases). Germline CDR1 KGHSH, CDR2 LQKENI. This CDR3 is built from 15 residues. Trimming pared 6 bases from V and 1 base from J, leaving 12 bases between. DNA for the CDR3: TGTGCCAGCTCGCCTCGGACAGTGAACACCGGGGAGCTGTTTTTT. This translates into CASSPRTVNTGELFF.

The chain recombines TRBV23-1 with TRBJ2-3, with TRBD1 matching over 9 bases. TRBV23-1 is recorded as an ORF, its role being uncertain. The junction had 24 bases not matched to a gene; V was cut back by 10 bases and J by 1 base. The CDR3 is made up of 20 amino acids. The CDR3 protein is CATALEDLTGTGRGTDTQYF. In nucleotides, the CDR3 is TGCGCCACCGCACTGGAAGACCTCACGGGGACAGGGAGAGGCACAGATACGCAGTATTTT.

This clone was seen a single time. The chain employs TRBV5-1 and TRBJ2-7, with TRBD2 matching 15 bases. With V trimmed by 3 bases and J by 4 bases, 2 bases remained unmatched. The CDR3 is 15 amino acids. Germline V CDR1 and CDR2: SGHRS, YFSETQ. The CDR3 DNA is TGCGCCAGCAGCTGGGGACTAGCGGGAGGTTACGAGCAGTACTTC. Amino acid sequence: CASSWGLAGGYEQYF. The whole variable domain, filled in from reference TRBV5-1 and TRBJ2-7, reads KAGVTQTPRYLIKTRGQQVTLSCSPISGHRSVSWYQQTPGQGLQFLFEYFSETQRNKGNFPGRFSGRQFSNSRSEMNVSTLELGDSALYLCASSWGLAGGYEQYFGPGTRLTVT.

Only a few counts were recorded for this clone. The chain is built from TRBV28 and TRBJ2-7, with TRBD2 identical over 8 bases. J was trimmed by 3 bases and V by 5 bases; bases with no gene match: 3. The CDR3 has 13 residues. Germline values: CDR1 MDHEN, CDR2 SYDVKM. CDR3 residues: CASSRGGRYEQYF. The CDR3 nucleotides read TGTGCCAGCAGTCGGGGGGGCCGCTACGAGCAGTACTTC.

CDR3 sequence reads: CASSLAIGGEYREQFF. In DNA form, the CDR3 reads TGTGCCAGCAGCTTAGCGATTGGGGGGGAGTATCGAGAGCAGTTCTTC. V is TRBV7-9 and J is TRBJ2-1; 7 bases are a match to TRBD2. The length of the CDR3 is 16 residues. CDR1 is SEHNR, CDR2 FQNEAQ, per germline (reference sequence). With 0 bases clipped from V and 10 bases from J, the junction kept 12 bases outside the gene matches.

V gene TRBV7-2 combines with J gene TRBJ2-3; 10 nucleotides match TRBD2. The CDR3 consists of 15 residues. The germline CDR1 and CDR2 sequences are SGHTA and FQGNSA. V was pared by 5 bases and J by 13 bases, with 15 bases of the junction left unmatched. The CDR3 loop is CASSPGGLAGVGEYF. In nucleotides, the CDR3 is TGTGCCAGCAGCCCGGGGGGCCTAGCGGGAGTTGGGGAGTATTTT. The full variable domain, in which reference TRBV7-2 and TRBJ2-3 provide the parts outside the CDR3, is GAGVSQSPSNKVTEKGKDVELRCDPISGHTALYWYRQSLGQGLEFLIYFQGNSAPDKSGLPSDRFSAERTGGSVSTLTIQRTQQEDSAVYLCASSPGGLAGVGEYFGPGTRLTVL.